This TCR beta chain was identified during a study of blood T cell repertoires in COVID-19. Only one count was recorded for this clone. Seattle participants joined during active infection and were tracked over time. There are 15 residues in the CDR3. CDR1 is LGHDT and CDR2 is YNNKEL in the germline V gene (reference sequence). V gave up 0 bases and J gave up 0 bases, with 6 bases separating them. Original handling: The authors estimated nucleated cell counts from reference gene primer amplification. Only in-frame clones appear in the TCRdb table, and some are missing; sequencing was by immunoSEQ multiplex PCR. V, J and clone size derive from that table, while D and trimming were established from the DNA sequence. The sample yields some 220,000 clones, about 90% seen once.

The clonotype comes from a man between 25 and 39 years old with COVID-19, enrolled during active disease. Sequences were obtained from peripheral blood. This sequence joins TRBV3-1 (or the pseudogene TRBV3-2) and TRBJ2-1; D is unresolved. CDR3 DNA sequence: TGTGCCAGCAGCCAAGAATGGCCCTCCTACAATGAGCAGTTCTTC. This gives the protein CASSQEWPSYNEQFF.